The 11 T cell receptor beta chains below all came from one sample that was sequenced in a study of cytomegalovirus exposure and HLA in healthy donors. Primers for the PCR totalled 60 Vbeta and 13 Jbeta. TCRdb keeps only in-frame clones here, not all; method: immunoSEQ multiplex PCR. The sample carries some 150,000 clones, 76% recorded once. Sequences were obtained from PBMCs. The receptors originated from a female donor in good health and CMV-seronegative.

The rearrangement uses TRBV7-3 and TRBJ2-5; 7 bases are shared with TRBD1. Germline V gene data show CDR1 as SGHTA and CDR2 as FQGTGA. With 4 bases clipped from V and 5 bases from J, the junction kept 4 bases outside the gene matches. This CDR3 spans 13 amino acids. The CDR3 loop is CASSSTGRETQYF. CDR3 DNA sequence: TGTGCCAGCAGCTCGACAGGGCGGGAGACCCAGTACTTC.

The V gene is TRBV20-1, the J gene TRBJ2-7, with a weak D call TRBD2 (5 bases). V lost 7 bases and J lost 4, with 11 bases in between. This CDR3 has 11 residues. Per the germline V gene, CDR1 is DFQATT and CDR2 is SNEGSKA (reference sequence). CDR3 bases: TGCAGTGGAGAGAGGGTGTACGAGCAGTACTTC. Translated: CSGERVYEQYF.

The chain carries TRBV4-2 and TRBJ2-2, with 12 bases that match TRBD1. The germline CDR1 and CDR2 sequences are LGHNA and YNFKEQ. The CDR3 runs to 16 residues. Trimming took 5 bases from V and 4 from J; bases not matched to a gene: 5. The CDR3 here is CASSAGTGGVTGELFF. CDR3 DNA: TGTGCCAGCAGCGCTGGGACAGGGGGCGTCACCGGGGAGCTGTTTTTT.

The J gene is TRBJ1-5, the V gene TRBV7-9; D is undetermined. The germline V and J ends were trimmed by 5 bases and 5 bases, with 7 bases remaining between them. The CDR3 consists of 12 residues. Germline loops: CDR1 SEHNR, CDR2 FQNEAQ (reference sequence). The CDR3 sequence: CASSQTDQPQHF. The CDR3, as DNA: TGTGCCAGCAGCCAAACTGATCAGCCCCAGCATTTT.

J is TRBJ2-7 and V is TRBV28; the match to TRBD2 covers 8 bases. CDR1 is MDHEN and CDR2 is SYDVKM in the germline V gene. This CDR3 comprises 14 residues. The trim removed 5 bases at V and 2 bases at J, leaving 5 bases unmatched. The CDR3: CASSHSGSAYEQYF. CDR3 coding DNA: TGTGCCAGCAGTCACAGCGGGAGCGCCTACGAGCAGTACTTC.

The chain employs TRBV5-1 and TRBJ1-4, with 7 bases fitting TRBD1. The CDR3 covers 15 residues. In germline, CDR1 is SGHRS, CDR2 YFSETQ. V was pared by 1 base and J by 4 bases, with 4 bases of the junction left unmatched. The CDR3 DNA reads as TGCGCCAGCAGCTTGACAGGACAGGTTAATGAAAAACTGTTTTTT. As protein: CASSLTGQVNEKLFF.

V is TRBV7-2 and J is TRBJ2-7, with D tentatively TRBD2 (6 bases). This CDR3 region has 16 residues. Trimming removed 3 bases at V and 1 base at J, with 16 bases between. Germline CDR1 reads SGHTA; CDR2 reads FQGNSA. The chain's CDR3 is CASSFFTGGGSYEQYF. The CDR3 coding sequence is TGTGCCAGCAGCTTTTTCACCGGGGGTGGTTCCTACGAGCAGTACTTC.

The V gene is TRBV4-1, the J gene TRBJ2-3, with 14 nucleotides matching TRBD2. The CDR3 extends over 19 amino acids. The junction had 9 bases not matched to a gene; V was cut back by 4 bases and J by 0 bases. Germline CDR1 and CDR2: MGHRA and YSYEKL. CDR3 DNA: TGCGCCAGCAGCCCAGCCGGGACTAGCGGGAGATCTAGCACAGATACGCAGTATTTT. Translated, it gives CASSPAGTSGRSSTDTQYF.

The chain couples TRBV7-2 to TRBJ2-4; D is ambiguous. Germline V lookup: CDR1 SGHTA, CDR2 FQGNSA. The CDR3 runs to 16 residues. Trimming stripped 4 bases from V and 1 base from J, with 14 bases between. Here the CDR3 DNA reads TGTGCCAGCAGCTCGACGGTGGGCAGGGCCAAAAACATTCAGTACTTC. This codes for CASSSTVGRAKNIQYF.

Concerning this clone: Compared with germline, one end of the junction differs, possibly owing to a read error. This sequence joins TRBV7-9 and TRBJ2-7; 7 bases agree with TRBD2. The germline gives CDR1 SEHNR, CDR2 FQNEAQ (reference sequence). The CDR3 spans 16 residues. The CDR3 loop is CSSSPGVLGRAYEQYF. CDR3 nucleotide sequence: TGTTCCAGCAGCCCCGGGGTGTTGGGGAGGGCCTACGAGCAGTACTTC. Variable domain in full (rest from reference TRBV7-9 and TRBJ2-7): DTGVSQNPRHKITKRGQNVTFRCDPISEHNRLYWYRQTLGQGPEFLTYFQNEAQLEKSRLLSDRFSAERPKGSFSTLEIQRTEQGDSAMYLCSSSPGVLGRAYEQYFGPGTRLTVT.

In nucleotides, the CDR3 is TGTGCCAGCAGCTTTCCAGGGGGCGCCCCCTACAATGAGCAGTTCTTC. Residues: CASSFPGGAPYNEQFF. The rearrangement links TRBV9 to TRBJ2-1, with 8 nucleotides matching TRBD1. With 4 bases clipped from V and 2 bases from J, the junction kept 8 bases outside the gene matches. Germline lookup yields CDR1 SGDLS and CDR2 YYNGEE. The CDR3 runs 16 residues.